This entry lists 5 T cell receptor beta chains sequenced from one sample in a study of blood T cell repertoires in COVID-19. Libraries were prepared by immunoSEQ multiplex PCR; TCRdb keeps only in-frame clonotypes and omits some of them. This table holds 300,000 to 350,000 clones, approximately 91% found once. The sample taken for sequencing was PBMCs or T cells enriched from blood (not recorded which). These receptors all come from a woman in her twenties or thirties who had been exposed to COVID-19.

This clone was found once. The V and J genes are TRBV6-5 and TRBJ1-5, with a tentative D call TRBD1 (6 bases). In germline, CDR1 is MNHEY, CDR2 SVGAGI. V dropped 6 bases and J dropped 7 bases, with 16 bases sitting between them. This CDR3 has 14 residues. CDR3 sequence reads: CASSSTTGSQPQHF. The CDR3, as DNA: TGTGCCAGCAGCTCCACTACAGGGAGCCAGCCCCAGCATTTT.

This clone was picked up a small number of times. This chain connects TRBV5-1 to TRBJ2-7; TRBD1 aligns across 9 bases. V dropped 4 bases and J dropped 2; count of bases not matched to a gene: 7. CDR3 length: 15 amino acids. Looked up from germline, CDR1 is SGHRS and CDR2 is YFSETQ. The CDR3 sequence is CASSPTHRGPYEQYF. The CDR3 DNA sequence: TGCGCCAGCAGCCCTACCCACAGGGGGCCCTACGAGCAGTACTTC.

The chain combines TRBV6-5 with TRBJ2-3; 11 bases map to TRBD1. With V trimmed by 6 bases and J by 10 bases, 3 bases remained unmatched. This CDR3 is built from 12 residues. Germline CDR1 MNHEY, CDR2 SVGAGI. The CDR3 spells CASRRTGGAQYF. The CDR3 DNA reads as TGTGCCAGCAGACGGACAGGGGGCGCGCAGTATTTT.

The J gene is TRBJ1-3, the V gene TRBV6-2 or TRBV6-3; TRBD1 aligns across 9 bases. Losses at the gene ends were 5 bases for V and 2 bases for J; bases not matched to a gene: 4. There are 15 residues in the CDR3. Per the germline V gene, CDR1 is MNHEY and CDR2 is SVGEGT. CDR3 sequence reads: CASSNRDRAGNTIYF. CDR3 in DNA: TGTGCCAGCAGTAACCGGGACAGGGCTGGAAACACCATATATTTT.

The V and J genes are TRBV2 and TRBJ1-1; 9 nucleotides align to TRBD1. This CDR3 is built from 13 residues. Germline V gives CDR1 SNHLY, CDR2 FYNNEI. Trimming took 6 bases from V and 5 from J; bases not matched to a gene: 4. The CDR3 nucleotides read TGTGCCAGCAGGGACAGGGGAGAGACTGAAGCTTTCTTT. Translated: CASRDRGETEAFF.